This record covers a single T cell receptor beta chain. Its antigen is unknown. From a lookup of the germline V gene, CDR1 and CDR2 are MNHNS and SASEGT. For this chain, trimming is 3 bases at the V end and 5 bases at the J end, and the number of junction bases without a gene match is 10. The CDR3 measures 16 amino acids from cysteine to phenylalanine. The read is trimmed to its CDR3 DNA, 48 bases read in frame from base 1. The receptor library was made with the immunoSEQ multiplex PCR assay. A mixture of 60 forward primers for TCR Vbeta segments and 13 reverse primers for TCR Jbeta segments was used in the multiplex PCR. The CDR3 region of rearranged TCR beta genes was amplified from genomic DNA with a multiplex PCR assay. The amplified TCR beta libraries were sequenced on the Illumina HiSeq System as 87-base-pair reads. In the authors' own workflow: A later analysis tallied around 87 million unique TCR beta chains across the roughly 610 repertoires, and around 10 million of those chains were shared by two or more donors. Raw reads were error-corrected and collapsed into unique sequences with a nearest-neighbor algorithm that merged closely related sequences to remove PCR and sequencing errors. Alignment of CDR3 sequences to IMGT reference sequences was used to assign V, D and J gene segments. For a sequence to be retained, a match of at least six nucleotides to both a V gene segment and a J gene segment was required. Rearrangements were called productive when the CDR3 lacked stop codons and stayed in frame with V and J; all others were non-productive. Following IMGT convention, CDR3 was defined as the stretch from the second conserved V-encoded cysteine to the conserved J-encoded phenylalanine. The earlier analysis of 587 of the donors excluded sequences that lacked an unambiguous match to a single V gene segment. In an earlier analysis of some 590 of the donors, a V segment was called functional when productive rearrangements were above 56.7%, and segregating when the standard deviation between donors exceeded 5%. To diagnose cytomegalovirus status from the catalog of TCR beta chain sequences, a statistical classification framework was built. A later analysis assigned V and J genes by comparing TCR nucleotide sequences with IMGT/GENE-DB human TR gene sequences. A later analysis assigned CDR3 sequences and most-parsimonious VDJ recombination scenarios with the TCRdist pipeline. A later analysis defined each TCR beta chain by its CDR3 amino acid sequence plus V-gene family, and excluded reads lacking a unique V-gene family. In a later analysis, 550 to 650 highly shared, low-generation-probability nucleotide sequences were removed to address suspected cross-contamination and a sequencing artifact. In a later analysis, a clonal expansion index was calculated for each public chain from normalized within-repertoire ranks of inferred template counts. A later analysis computed generation probabilities with a VDJ recombination model fitted to out-of-frame rearrangements, and checked the results against IGoR. In a later analysis, TCR-TCR, TCR-HLA and TCR-CMV co-occurrence was scored with hypergeometric tests, and a repertoire-size bias correction was applied to TCR pairs. In a later analysis, false discovery rates were estimated by permuting HLA or CMV assignments 20 times. In a later analysis, co-occurring TCRs were grouped using DBSCAN, with TCRdist sequence similarity added in when clustering inside HLA-allele-positive subsets. For co-occurrence clustering, repertoires with fewer than 30,000 or more than 120,000 public chains were excluded, along with about five repertoires with anomalous nucleotide sharing. Imported from immuneACCESS, the table was reduced by TCRdb to in-frame sequences with V and J called. These copies leave out some clones; in studies compared against another copy, an unresolved V gene accounts for under half, and the cause of the remainder is not known. Clone size and V and J calls were adopted from that table, with D and trimming inferred from the DNA. This sample's table contains roughly 30,000 clones. The top ten clones comprise 3.4% of the sample.

In total, 600 or so healthy bone marrow donors made up the cohort. Cohort members were all nominally healthy when sampled, although unrecorded immune exposures were likely present. The donor was CMV seropositive and belonged to the group of 270 or so seropositive cohort members. A peripheral blood sample was provided by each donor, and peripheral blood mononuclear cells were used for TCR beta sequencing. The Qiagen DNeasy Blood Extraction Kit was used to extract genomic DNA from the blood cell samples. These data belong to a study of cytomegalovirus exposure and HLA in healthy donors (TCRdb year 2017). The study in broad terms: According to an earlier analysis of 587 of the donors, about 179 million T cells yielded over 100 million unique TCR beta sequences and roughly 280 Gb of sequence data. Approximately 300 gigabases of sequencing data and roughly 81 million unique TCR sequences made up an early release that covered under 750 HLA-typed donors. The genetic ancestry cluster associated with self-reported Caucasian donors included 81% of the 398 genotyped donors. The study aimed to test whether cataloging public T cell receptors could reveal signatures of past pathogen exposure. The study used immunosequencing to profile the T cell repertoires of around 600 subjects and linked those repertoires to cytomegalovirus serostatus. In addition to the first cohort of roughly 700 subjects, a separate validation cohort of over 90 different subjects was used. The study combined high-throughput TCR immunosequencing, statistical association of individual TCRs with disease status, and machine learning to predict cytomegalovirus infection status. A later analysis re-analyzed previously published TCR beta repertoires from 666 donors and added high-resolution HLA genotyping to study TCR occurrence patterns. Rather than using new phenotypic data, the later analysis identified candidate immune exposures from TCR beta sequences and from how often those sequences occurred across donors. In an earlier analysis of roughly 580 of the donors, high-throughput TCR beta sequencing was used to judge whether each TCR beta V gene segment behaved as functional or pseudogenic. Donor age, sex, ethnicity and CMV serostatus were compiled together with the repertoire data. A later genetic analysis used genome-wide SNP genotypes for about 55% of the 666 donors, treating that subset as a discovery cohort. All discovery cohort repertoires had been generated on a single sequencing platform. Class I and class II HLA loci were covered by the typing at four-digit resolution. Typing coverage varied by locus: about 620-630 donors for A, B, C, DRB1 and DQB1; roughly 520 for DQA1; some 610 for DPA1; 450 to 480 for DPB1. Four or five DR-DQ haplotypes were handled as single units for association and clustering, since linkage in the cohort was strong. On average, around 230,000 unique TCR beta nucleotide sequences were sequenced per donor among a few hundred genotyped donors of the cohort, with roughly a sixth of those sequences being non-productive. The full study reports these points: Most CMV-associated TCR beta chains appeared to be HLA-restricted in a later analysis, and the HLA associations seemed to be driven largely by CMV exposure. Across donors, most TCR sequences were observed very rarely, whereas some public TCRs were present in many individuals. Correlated functional status among segregating V segments might reflect linkage disequilibrium, but an unknown experimental factor could not be ruled out. A later analysis found that TCR association rates varied across HLA loci, with DRB1 alleles showing the most associated TCRs and HLA-C alleles the fewest. Several of the top co-occurrence clusters appeared to be linked to parvovirus B19, influenza, CMV and Epstein-Barr virus, according to a later analysis. In vitro tests confirmed that a few of the cytomegalovirus-associated TCR beta chains recognize cytomegalovirus antigens. Because HLA typing was unavailable for some donors at each locus, only the typed subset was used in association tests. A further reported finding was that TCR beta sequences accurately predicted the HLA-A and HLA-B alleles for most subjects in the first cohort. The only immune exposure information available for the cohort was CMV serostatus. V-gene and J-gene trimming of TCR beta chains was associated with a missense DCLRE1C variant in a later genetic analysis, and the association was replicated in an independent cohort. A later analysis found that HLA-associated TCR beta chains were more clonally expanded and had lower generation probabilities than equally common non-associated chains. The earlier analysis of 587 of the donors excluded roughly 17 rarely observed V segments, including chromosome 9 orphons, because counts were too low. A later genetic analysis reported fewer N-insertions in productive TCRs among donors in an Asian-associated ancestry cluster than the approximately 670-donor mean. When HLA alleles, especially DR and DQ, strongly co-occurred, attributing TCR associations to individual alleles was difficult. Roughly uniform sequencing depth across donors was assumed in presence/absence analyses, although this assumption may not hold. A group of highly shared sequence variants was considered likely to be a technical artifact of the sequencing pipeline. At a false discovery rate of 0.05, a later analysis linked about 16,000 TCR beta sequences to specific HLA alleles. In this cohort, only TCR beta chains were sequenced, and detectable features were limited by the absence of alpha or paired-chain data. According to the authors, the approach could potentially be generalized to other disease states and immunological phenotypes. The classifier was reported to diagnose cytomegalovirus status with high specificity and sensitivity in both the original cohort and the validation cohort. A total of 164 TCR beta chains were listed by the study as associated with cytomegalovirus. An earlier analysis of around 600 of the donors showed that most TCR beta V segments appeared in productive rearrangements either about 90% or about 30% of the time, which broadly matched IMGT annotations. The 87-base-pair reads could not distinguish some IMGT-functional V segments, including TRBV6-2 and TRBV6-3, so those segments were excluded.

Sequencing was done on a sample of PBMCs. The source is a woman between 35 and 50 years old in good health and CMV-seropositive. Rearrangement joined TRBV6-1 to TRBJ2-5, with 9 central nucleotides matching TRBD2. The encoded CDR3 is CASSEGGGRAGETQYF. The sequenced DNA is TGTGCCAGCAGTGAGGGGGGCGGGAGGGCCGGGGAGACCCAGTACTTC.